This TCR beta chain was identified in a study of blood T cell repertoires in COVID-19. For the study at large: Both acute and convalescent COVID-19 samples were obtained from the United States, Italy and Spain.

In the authors' workflow: Estimation of nucleated cell counts was performed using reference gene primer amplification. Produced via immunoSEQ multiplex PCR; TCRdb's table is partial and in-frame only. V, J and clone size are taken as reported in that table, and D and trimming were inferred from the DNA itself. Here the sample spans 350,000 to 500,000 clones, about 88% being singletons. Participants were aged about 18 to 89 years from 20 to 30 US areas. Shortly before study entry, within 2 weeks, exposed participants had met a COVID-19 case. The CDR3 has 14 residues. From germline, CDR1 is SGHTA and CDR2 FQGNSA. V dropped 7 bases and J dropped 6; count of bases not matched to a gene: 10.

The sample consisted of PBMCs or T cells enriched from blood (not recorded which). The V call is TRBV7-2, the J call TRBJ2-7; the match to TRBD1 covers 9 bases. The sequence was obtained from a woman aged 18-30 years who had been exposed to COVID-19. CDR3 loop: CASTHYRGQGEQYF. For the CDR3, the DNA is TGTGCCAGCACTCATTACAGGGGACAGGGCGAGCAGTACTTC.